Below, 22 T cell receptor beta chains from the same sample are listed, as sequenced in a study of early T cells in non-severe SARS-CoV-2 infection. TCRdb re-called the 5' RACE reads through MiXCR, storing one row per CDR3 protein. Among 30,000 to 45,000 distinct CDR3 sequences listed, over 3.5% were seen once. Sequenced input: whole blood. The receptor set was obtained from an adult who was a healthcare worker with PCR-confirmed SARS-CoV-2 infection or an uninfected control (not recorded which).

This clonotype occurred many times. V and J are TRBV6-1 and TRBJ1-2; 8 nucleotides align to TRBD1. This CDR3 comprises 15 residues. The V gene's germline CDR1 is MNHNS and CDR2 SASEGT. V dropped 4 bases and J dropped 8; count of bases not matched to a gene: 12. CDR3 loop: CASSAVDGQGTGYTF. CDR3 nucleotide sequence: TGTGCCAGCAGTGCCGTTGACGGACAGGGCACGGGCTACACCTTC.

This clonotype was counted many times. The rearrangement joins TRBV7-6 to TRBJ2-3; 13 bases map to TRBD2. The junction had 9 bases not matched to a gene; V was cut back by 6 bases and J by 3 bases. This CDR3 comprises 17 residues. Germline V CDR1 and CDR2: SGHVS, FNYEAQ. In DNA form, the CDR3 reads TGTGCCAGCAGTCATACACTAGCGGGAGGGTATACAGATACGCAGTATTTT. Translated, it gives CASSHTLAGGYTDTQYF.

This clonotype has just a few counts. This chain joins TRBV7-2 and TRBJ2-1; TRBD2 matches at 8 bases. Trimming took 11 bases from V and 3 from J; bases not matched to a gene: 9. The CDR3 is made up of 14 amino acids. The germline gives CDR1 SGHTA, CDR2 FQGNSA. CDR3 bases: TGTGCCGGCGGGGGGACGGCGGGCTACAATGAGCAGTTCTTC. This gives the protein CAGGGTAGYNEQFF.

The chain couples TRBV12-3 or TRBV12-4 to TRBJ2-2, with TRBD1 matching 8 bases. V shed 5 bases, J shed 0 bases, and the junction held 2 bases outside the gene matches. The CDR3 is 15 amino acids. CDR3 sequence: CASSKGQANTGELFF. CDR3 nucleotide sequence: TGTGCCAGCAGTAAGGGACAGGCGAACACCGGGGAGCTGTTTTTT.

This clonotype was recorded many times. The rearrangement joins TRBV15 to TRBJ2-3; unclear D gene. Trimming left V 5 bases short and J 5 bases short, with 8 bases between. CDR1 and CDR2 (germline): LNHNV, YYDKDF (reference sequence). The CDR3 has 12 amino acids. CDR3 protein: CATSGSKDTQYF. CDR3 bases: TGTGCCACCAGCGGTAGTAAAGATACGCAGTATTTT.

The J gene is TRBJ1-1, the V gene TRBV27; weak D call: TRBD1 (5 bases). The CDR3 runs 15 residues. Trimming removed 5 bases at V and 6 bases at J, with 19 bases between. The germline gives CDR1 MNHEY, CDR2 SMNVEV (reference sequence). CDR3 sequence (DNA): TGTGCCAGCAGTGTCACTCCCCAGGGTTGGCCTGAAGCTTTCTTT. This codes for CASSVTPQGWPEAFF.

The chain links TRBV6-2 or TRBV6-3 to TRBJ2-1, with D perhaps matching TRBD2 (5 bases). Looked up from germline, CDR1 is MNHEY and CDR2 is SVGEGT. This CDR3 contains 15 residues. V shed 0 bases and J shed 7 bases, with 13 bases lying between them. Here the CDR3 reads CASSYSGNPGNEQFF. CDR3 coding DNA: TGTGCCAGCAGTTACTCGGGAAACCCGGGGAATGAGCAGTTCTTC.

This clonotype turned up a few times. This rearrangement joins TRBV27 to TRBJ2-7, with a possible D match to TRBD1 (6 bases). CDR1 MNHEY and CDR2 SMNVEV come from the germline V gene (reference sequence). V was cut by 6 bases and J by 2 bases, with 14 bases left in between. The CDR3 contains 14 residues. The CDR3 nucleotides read TGTGCCAGCAGCCCGGACAGACCTACCTACGAGCAGTACTTC. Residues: CASSPDRPTYEQYF.

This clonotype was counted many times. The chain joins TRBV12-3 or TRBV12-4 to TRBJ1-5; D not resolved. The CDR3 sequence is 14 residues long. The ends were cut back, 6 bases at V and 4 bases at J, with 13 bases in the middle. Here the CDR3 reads CASSEEGGNQPQHF. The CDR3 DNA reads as TGTGCCAGCAGCGAGGAGGGTGGAAATCAGCCCCAGCATTTT.

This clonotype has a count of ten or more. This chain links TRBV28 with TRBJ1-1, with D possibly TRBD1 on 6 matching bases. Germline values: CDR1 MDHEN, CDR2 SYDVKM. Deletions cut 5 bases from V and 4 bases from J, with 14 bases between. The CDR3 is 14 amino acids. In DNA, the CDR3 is TGTGCCAGCAGTATGAGGGGGATTGGCACTGAAGCTTTCTTT. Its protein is CASSMRGIGTEAFF.

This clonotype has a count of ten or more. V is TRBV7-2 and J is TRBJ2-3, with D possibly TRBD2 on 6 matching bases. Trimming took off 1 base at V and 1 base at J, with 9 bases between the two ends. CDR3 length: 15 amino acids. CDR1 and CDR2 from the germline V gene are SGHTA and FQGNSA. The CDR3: CASSLVTGGTDTQYF. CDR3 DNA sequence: TGTGCCAGCAGCTTAGTAACGGGAGGCACAGATACGCAGTATTTT.

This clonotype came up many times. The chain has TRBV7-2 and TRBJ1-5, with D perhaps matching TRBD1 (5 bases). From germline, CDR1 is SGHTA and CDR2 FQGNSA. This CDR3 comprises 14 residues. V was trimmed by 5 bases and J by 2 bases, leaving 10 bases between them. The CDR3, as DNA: TGTGCCAGCAGCCCCCAGGGCGGCAATCAGCCCCAGCATTTT. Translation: CASSPQGGNQPQHF.

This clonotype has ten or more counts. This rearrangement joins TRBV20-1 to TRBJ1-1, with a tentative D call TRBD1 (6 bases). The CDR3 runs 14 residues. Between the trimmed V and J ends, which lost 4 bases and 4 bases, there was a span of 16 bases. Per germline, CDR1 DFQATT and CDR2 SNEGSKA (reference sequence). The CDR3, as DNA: TGCAGTGCTAACACCGCCCGGGGGCTCACTGAAGCTTTCTTT. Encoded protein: CSANTARGLTEAFF.

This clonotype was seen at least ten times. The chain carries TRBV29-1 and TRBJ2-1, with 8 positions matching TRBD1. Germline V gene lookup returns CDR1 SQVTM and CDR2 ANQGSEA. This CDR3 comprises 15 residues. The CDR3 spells CSGGPDRGPYNEQFF. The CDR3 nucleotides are TGCAGTGGGGGTCCCGACAGGGGCCCCTACAATGAGCAGTTCTTC.

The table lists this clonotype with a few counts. The chain's CDR3 is CASSLIQGDNEQFF. For the CDR3, the DNA is TGTGCCAGCAGCTTGATTCAGGGGGACAATGAGCAGTTCTTC. J is TRBJ2-1 and V is TRBV5-6; the match to TRBD1 covers 7 bases. The CDR3 length is 14 residues. Germline assignment: CDR1 SGHDT and CDR2 YYEEEE. Germline trimming cut 1 base from V and 5 bases from J; bases unmatched to any gene: 3.

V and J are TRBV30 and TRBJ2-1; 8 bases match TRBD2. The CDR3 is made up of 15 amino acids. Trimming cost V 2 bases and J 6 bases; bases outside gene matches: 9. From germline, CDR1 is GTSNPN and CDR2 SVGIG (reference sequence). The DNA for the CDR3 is TGTGCCTGGAGTATAGGACTAGCCAAGATCAATGAGCAGTTCTTC. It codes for CAWSIGLAKINEQFF.

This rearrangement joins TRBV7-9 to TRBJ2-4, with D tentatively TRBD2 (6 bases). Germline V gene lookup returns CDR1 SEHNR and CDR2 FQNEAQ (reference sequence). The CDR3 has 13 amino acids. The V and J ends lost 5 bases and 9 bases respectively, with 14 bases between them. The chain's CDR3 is CASSPGEVGIQYF. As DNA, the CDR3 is TGTGCCAGCAGCCCTGGGGAGGTTGGCATTCAGTACTTC.

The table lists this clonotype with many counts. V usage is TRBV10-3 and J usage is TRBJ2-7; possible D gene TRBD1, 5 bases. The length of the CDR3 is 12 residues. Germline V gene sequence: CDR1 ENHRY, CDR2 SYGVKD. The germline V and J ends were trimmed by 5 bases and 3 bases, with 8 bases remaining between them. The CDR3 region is CAISLDSYEQYV. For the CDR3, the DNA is TGTGCCATCAGTCTCGACAGCTACGAGCAGTACGTC.

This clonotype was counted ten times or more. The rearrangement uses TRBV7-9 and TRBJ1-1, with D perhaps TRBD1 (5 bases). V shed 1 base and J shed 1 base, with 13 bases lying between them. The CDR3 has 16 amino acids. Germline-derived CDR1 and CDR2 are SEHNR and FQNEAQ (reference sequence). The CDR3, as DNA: TGTGCCAGCAGCTTAGTACCAGGGACCACGAACACTGAAGCTTTCTTT. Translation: CASSLVPGTTNTEAFF.

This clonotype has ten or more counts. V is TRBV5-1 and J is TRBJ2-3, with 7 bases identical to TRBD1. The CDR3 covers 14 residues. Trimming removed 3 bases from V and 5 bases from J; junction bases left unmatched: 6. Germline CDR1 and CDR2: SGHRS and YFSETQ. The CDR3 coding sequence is TGCGCCAGCAGCTCTACAGGGGCGGAAGATACGCAGTATTTT. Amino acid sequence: CASSSTGAEDTQYF.

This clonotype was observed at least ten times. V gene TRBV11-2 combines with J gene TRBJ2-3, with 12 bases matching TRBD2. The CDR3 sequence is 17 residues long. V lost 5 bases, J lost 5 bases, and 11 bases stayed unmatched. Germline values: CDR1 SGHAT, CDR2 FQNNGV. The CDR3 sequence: CASSARSSGRAGDTQYF. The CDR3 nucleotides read TGTGCCAGCAGCGCCCGATCTAGCGGGAGGGCCGGAGATACGCAGTATTTT.

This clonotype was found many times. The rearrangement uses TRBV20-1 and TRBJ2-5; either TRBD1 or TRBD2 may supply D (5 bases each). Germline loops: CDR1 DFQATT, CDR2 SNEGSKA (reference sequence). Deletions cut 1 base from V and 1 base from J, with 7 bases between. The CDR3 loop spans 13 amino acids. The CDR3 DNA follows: TGCAGTGCTAGAGCTGGGGGCCAAGAGACCCAGTACTTC. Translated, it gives CSARAGGQETQYF.